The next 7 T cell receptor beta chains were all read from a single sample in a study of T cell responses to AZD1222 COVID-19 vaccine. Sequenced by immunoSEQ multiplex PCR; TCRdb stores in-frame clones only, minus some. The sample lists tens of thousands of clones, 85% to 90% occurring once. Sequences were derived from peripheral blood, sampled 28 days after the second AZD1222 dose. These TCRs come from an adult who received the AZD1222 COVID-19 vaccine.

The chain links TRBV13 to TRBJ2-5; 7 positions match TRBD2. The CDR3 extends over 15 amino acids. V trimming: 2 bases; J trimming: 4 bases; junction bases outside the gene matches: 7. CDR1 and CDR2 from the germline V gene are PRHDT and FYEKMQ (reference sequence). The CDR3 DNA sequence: TGTGCCAGCAGCTTACGGGGGGATCTAGCAGAGACCCAGTACTTC. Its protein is CASSLRGDLAETQYF.

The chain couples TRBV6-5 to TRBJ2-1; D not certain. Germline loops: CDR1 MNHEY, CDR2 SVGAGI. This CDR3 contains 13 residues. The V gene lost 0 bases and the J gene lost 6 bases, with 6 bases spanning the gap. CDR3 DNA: TGTGCCAGCAGTTACTCACCAGTCAATGAGCAGTTCTTC. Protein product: CASSYSPVNEQFF.

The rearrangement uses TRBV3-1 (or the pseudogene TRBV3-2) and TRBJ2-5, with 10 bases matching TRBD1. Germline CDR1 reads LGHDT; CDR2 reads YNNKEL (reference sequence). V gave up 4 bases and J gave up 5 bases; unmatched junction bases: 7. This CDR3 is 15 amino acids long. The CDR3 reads CASSPHGQGGETQYF. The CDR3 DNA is TGTGCCAGCAGCCCTCACGGACAGGGGGGGGAGACCCAGTACTTC.

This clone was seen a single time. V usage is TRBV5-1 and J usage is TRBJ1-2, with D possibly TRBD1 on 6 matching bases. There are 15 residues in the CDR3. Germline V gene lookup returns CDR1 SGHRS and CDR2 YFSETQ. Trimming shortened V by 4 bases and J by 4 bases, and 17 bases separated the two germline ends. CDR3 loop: CASSPGQPGRYGYTF. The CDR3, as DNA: TGCGCCAGCAGCCCCGGACAGCCCGGCCGCTATGGCTACACCTTC.

CDR3 coding DNA: TGTGCCAGCAGTTACGGACAGGGTGGTGCCACTGAAGCTTTCTTT. This translates into CASSYGQGGATEAFF. This chain joins TRBV6-5 and TRBJ1-1; TRBD1 agrees at 8 bases. The CDR3 contains 15 residues. With V trimmed by 2 bases and J by 4 bases, 6 bases remained unmatched. CDR1 MNHEY and CDR2 SVGAGI come from the germline V gene.

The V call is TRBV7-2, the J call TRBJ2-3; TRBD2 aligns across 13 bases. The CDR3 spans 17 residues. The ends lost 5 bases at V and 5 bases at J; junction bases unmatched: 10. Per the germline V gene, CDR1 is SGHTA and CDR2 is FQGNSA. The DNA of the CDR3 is TGTGCCAGCAGCCTGGGGACTAGCGGGGTGGGTGGAGATACGCAGTATTTT. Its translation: CASSLGTSGVGGDTQYF.

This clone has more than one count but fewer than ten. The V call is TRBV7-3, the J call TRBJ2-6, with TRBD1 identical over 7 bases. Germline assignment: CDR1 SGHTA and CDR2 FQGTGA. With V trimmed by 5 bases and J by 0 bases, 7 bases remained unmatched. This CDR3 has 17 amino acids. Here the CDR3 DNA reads TGTGCCAGCAGCCGGACAGGCCTCAGCTCTGGGGCCAACGTCCTGACTTTC. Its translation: CASSRTGLSSGANVLTF.